This is a list of T cell receptor beta chains from one sample in a study of CD8 T cells in Susac syndrome. TCRdb reanalysed the immunoSEQ multiplex PCR reads using MiXCR and keeps one entry per CDR3 protein. The sample includes 70,000 or so distinct CDR3 sequences, 95% of them seen just once. Specimen: CD8+ T cells from PBMCs. These receptors were taken from a human donor in good health. Each CDR3 is given with its conserved first and last residue. D genes are given only for firm matches. Not every row has a clone size; where given, it reads once, few, many or a size class.

d_gene,v_gene,abundance,j_gene,CDR3aa,CDR3nt
NA,TRBV29-1,NA,TRBJ2-6,CSVEVVGEDWANVLTF,TGCAGCGTTGAAGTCGTTGGGGAAGATTGGGCCAACGTCCTGACTTTC
NA,TRBV6-2/TRBV6-3,NA,TRBJ2-7,CASRISGSYEQYF,TGTGCCAGCAGAATCTCCGGTTCGTACGAGCAGTACTTC
NA,TRBV7-9,NA,TRBJ2-7,CASSSQDGSSYEQYF,TGTGCCAGCAGTTCGCAGGACGGGAGCTCCTACGAGCAGTACTTC
NA,TRBV28,NA,TRBJ2-2,CASSSDLWGEGTGELFF,TGTGCCAGCAGTTCCGACCTCTGGGGGGAAGGTACCGGGGAGCTGTTTTTT
NA,TRBV7-9,NA,TRBJ2-1,CASSLLGGPHEQFF,TGTGCCAGCAGCTTATTAGGGGGGCCCCATGAGCAGTTCTTC
NA,TRBV27,NA,TRBJ2-7,CASSLRVSKTYEQYF,TGTGCCAGCAGTTTACGGGTATCAAAAACCTACGAGCAGTACTTC
NA,TRBV7-2,NA,TRBJ2-5,CASTDSEVQETQYF,TGTGCCAGCACCGACTCCGAGGTGCAAGAGACCCAGTACTTC
NA,TRBV9,NA,TRBJ2-3,CASSVFAETTDTQYF,TGTGCCAGCAGCGTATTCGCAGAAACCACAGATACGCAGTATTTT
NA,TRBV10-3,NA,TRBJ1-2,CAISERAEDNYGYTF,TGTGCCATCAGTGAGAGGGCAGAAGATAACTATGGCTACACCTTC
TRBD1,TRBV19,NA,TRBJ2-1,CASSLGTGGPYNEQFF,TGTGCCAGTAGCCTTGGGACAGGGGGCCCCTACAATGAGCAGTTCTTC
NA,TRBV9,NA,TRBJ2-2,CASSVEGGPKRPGELFF,TGTGCCAGCAGCGTAGAGGGGGGTCCCAAGCGTCCCGGGGAGCTGTTTTTT
NA,TRBV14,NA,TRBJ2-7,CASRKGGYEQYF,TGTGCCAGCAGAAAAGGGGGCTACGAGCAGTACTTC
NA,TRBV12-3/TRBV12-4,NA,TRBJ1-6,CASSLQAVGNSPLHF,TGTGCCAGCAGTTTACAGGCAGTAGGGAATTCACCCCTCCACTTT
NA,TRBV3-1,NA,TRBJ2-5,CASSQDLASQETQYF,TGTGCCAGCAGCCAAGATCTGGCTAGTCAAGAGACCCAGTACTTC
NA,TRBV6-4,once,TRBJ2-2,CASSALGNTGELFF,TGTGCCAGCAGTGCCCTGGGAAACACCGGGGAGCTGTTTTTT
TRBD1,TRBV28,once,TRBJ2-7,CASRSGTVYYEQYF,TGTGCCAGCAGATCGGGGACAGTCTACTACGAGCAGTACTTC
TRBD2,TRBV7-3,NA,TRBJ2-5,CASSHGGGEGETQYF,TGTGCCAGCAGTCACGGCGGGGGGGAAGGGGAGACCCAGTACTTC
NA,TRBV4-3,NA,TRBJ1-4,CASSRGREVEKLFF,TGCGCCAGCAGCCGCGGTAGGGAGGTTGAAAAACTGTTTTTT
NA,TRBV6-5,NA,TRBJ1-1,CASSYGREGTEAFF,TGTGCCAGCAGTTACGGAAGGGAGGGCACTGAAGCTTTCTTT
TRBD2,TRBV2,NA,TRBJ2-7,CASNSRSDRGGDEQYF,TGTGCCAGCAATTCCCGTAGTGATCGGGGAGGGGACGAGCAGTACTTC
NA,TRBV2,NA,TRBJ2-7,CASSNPDYYEQYF,TGTGCCAGCAGTAACCCGGACTACTACGAGCAGTACTTC
TRBD2,TRBV5-6,NA,TRBJ2-1,CASSYTGGAYNEQFF,TGTGCCAGCAGTTATACGGGGGGGGCCTACAATGAGCAGTTCTTC
NA,TRBV5-1,NA,TRBJ2-3,CASAYWARDISTDTQYF,TGCGCCAGCGCTTATTGGGCCCGGGACATATCCACAGATACGCAGTATTTT
TRBD1,TRBV4-1,NA,TRBJ2-7,CASSQFGQGAGEQYF,TGCGCCAGCAGCCAGTTTGGACAGGGGGCAGGAGAGCAGTACTTC
NA,TRBV15,NA,TRBJ1-1,CATSRGWEVEAFF,TGTGCCACCAGCAGAGGGTGGGAGGTGGAAGCTTTCTTT
NA,TRBV12-3/TRBV12-4,NA,TRBJ2-7,CASSRDLSYEQYF,TGTGCCAGCAGTCGGGACCTCTCCTACGAGCAGTACTTC
NA,TRBV5-1,few,TRBJ1-5,CASSLYGGEGNQPQHF,TGCGCCAGCAGCTTGTACGGCGGGGAGGGCAATCAGCCCCAGCATTTT
TRBD2,TRBV5-6,NA,TRBJ2-1,CASTSGGREQFF,TGTGCCAGCACTAGCGGGGGGCGAGAGCAGTTCTTC
TRBD1,TRBV9,NA,TRBJ1-3,CASSNRPGTVSGNTIYF,TGTGCCAGCAGCAACAGACCAGGGACAGTCTCTGGAAACACCATATATTTT
NA,TRBV7-6,NA,TRBJ2-5,CASSLPGRQETQYF,TGTGCCAGCAGCTTACCCGGCAGACAAGAGACCCAGTACTTC
TRBD2,TRBV13,NA,TRBJ2-7,CATIPYSGDLSYEQYF,TGTGCCACCATTCCCTATAGCGGGGACCTCTCCTACGAGCAGTACTTC
NA,TRBV7-9,NA,TRBJ1-1,CASSGSRGAAEAFF,TGTGCCAGCAGCGGGTCCAGGGGAGCGGCTGAAGCTTTCTTT
NA,TRBV15,NA,TRBJ2-3,CATSRPAITDTQYF,TGTGCCACCAGCAGGCCGGCCATCACAGATACGCAGTATTTC
TRBD2,TRBV6-2/TRBV6-3,NA,TRBJ2-3,CASSPKRGGTDTQYF,TGTGCCAGCAGCCCCAAGCGGGGGGGCACAGATACGCAGTATTTT
NA,TRBV12-3/TRBV12-4,NA,TRBJ1-5,CASSPRQFNQPQHF,TGTGCCAGCAGTCCCCGACAGTTCAATCAGCCCCAGCATTTT
NA,TRBV6-5,NA,TRBJ1-6,CASSYYSSYNSPLHF,TGTGCCAGCAGTTACTATTCCTCCTATAATTCACCCCTCCACTTT
NA,TRBV6-5,NA,TRBJ2-1,CASSYNQRGDEQFF,TGTGCCAGCAGTTACAATCAGCGCGGGGATGAGCAGTTCTTC
NA,TRBV2,once,TRBJ1-1,CASSVRVNFLEAFF,TGTGCCAGCAGCGTTCGGGTGAATTTCCTTGAAGCTTTCTTT
NA,TRBV5-1,NA,TRBJ1-1,CASSPPGGGNTEAFF,TGCGCCAGCAGCCCGCCTGGGGGGGGGAATACTGAAGCTTTCTTT
NA,TRBV6-5,NA,TRBJ2-5,CASSYSAEVVDQYF,TGTGCCAGCAGTTACTCAGCGGAGGTGGTGGACCAGTACTTC
TRBD1,TRBV5-1,NA,TRBJ2-1,CASSLTGGYEQFF,TGCGCCAGCAGCTTGACAGGGGGGTATGAGCAGTTCTTC
TRBD2,TRBV3-1,NA,TRBJ2-1,CASSPTGGGGANEQFF,TGTGCCAGCAGCCCCACGGGGGGCGGGGGGGCTAATGAGCAGTTCTTC
NA,TRBV24-1,NA,TRBJ1-5,CATSDLGRNQPQHF,TGTGCCACCAGTGATTTGGGGAGGAATCAGCCCCAGCATTTT
NA,TRBV29-1,NA,TRBJ1-1,CSVARSTEAFF,TGCAGCGTTGCTCGGAGCACTGAAGCTTTCTTT